The T cell receptor beta chain described here comes from a study of T cells in Graves' hyperthyroidism and ophthalmopathy. Study observations and caveats: The model's output predicted ophthalmopathy at a median of roughly 6.9 months prior to onset. In blood, most of the thyroid clonotypes expanded above 0.001 were also present. Ophthalmopathy was told apart from stable hyperthyroidism by a 13 V-J model.

Amplified regions were TCR beta CDR3 sequences from RNA transcripts. First-round RT-PCR with HTBI primers amplified the TCR CDR3 region. Each CDR3 protein gets one entry after TCRdb re-called the multiplex PCR reads with MiXCR. The table includes more than 350,000 distinct CDR3 sequences, roughly 15% detected once. The CDR3 consists of 15 residues. V lost 1 base to trimming and J lost 4 bases, with 13 bases between them. The germline CDR1 and CDR2 sequences are SGHVS and FQNEAQ. PBMCs stemmed from 8.5 to 10 ml fresh peripheral blood. Many counts were recorded for this clonotype. Its target is unknown. The sequence came from a woman aged 60-70 years with Graves' ophthalmopathy. The chain joins TRBV7-8 to TRBJ1-2; D remains ambiguous. Source material: blood. CDR3: CASSLERVQTYGYTF. DNA for the CDR3: TGTGCCAGCAGCTTAGAGAGGGTACAAACCTATGGCTACACCTTC. Filled out from reference TRBV7-8 and TRBJ1-2, the complete variable domain reads GAGVSQSPRYKVAKRGQDVALRCDPISGHVSLFWYQQALGQGPEFLTYFQNEAQLDKSGLPSDRFFAERPEGSVSTLKIQRTQQEDSAVYLCASSLERVQTYGYTFGSGTRLTVV.